Listed below are T cell receptor beta chains from one sample, sequenced in a study of a mutant IDH1 vaccine in newly diagnosed glioma. These receptors are not linked to any known antigen. The repertoire was sequenced with immunoSEQ multiplex PCR; TCRdb's copy has only in-frame clones and lacks some. The sample lists around 40,000 clones, roughly nine tenths occurring once. Sequences were derived from PBMCs, sampled from a glioma patient whose treatment included an IDH1 peptide vaccine. Receptor source: a man aged 40-55 years with glioma. Each CDR3 is given without its conserved first and last residue. Only some rows state a clone size, as once, few, many or a class for expanded clones.

J	size	V	CDR3
TRBJ2-6	.	TRBV2	ASSEGRGSGANVLT
TRBJ1-4	once	TRBV15	ATSRVGGNNEKLF
TRBJ2-7	.	TRBV28	ASIGQSPYEQY
TRBJ1-3	.	TRBV10-3	AISDRQGAGNTIY
TRBJ1-2	.	TRBV25-1	ASRSTGERKGYT
TRBJ1-6	.	TRBV2	ASSRQVNNSPLH
TRBJ2-5	once	TRBV6-7	ASIGVGREETQY
TRBJ2-1	.	TRBV6-6	ASSPSGGPYNEQF
TRBJ2-1	.	TRBV7-8	ASSLVRVSTHEQF
TRBJ1-1	once	TRBV28	ASSGSNGGTMNTEAF
TRBJ1-1	.	TRBV28	ASREDRASVNTEAF
TRBJ1-5	.	TRBV6-5	ASSYSGSYQPQH
TRBJ2-5	once	TRBV2	ASSRGGYQETQY
TRBJ2-7	.	TRBV4-2	ASSQERAREQY
TRBJ2-1	.	TRBV5-1	ASSADSGPYNEQF
TRBJ2-3	once	TRBV19	ASSIVGATDTQY
TRBJ2-2	.	TRBV5-5	ASSFTRTENTGELF
TRBJ1-1	.	TRBV18	ASSPRQDTEAF
TRBJ1-5	few	TRBV5-5	ASSLGDQPQH
TRBJ1-1	.	TRBV18	ASSPPVTGTTEAF
TRBJ1-2	few	TRBV4-1	ASSHEGRGRYGYT
TRBJ1-6	.	TRBV6-4	ASSDGAGGNSPLH
TRBJ2-1	.	TRBV4-1	ASSPLLSTGVNEQF
TRBJ2-1	once	TRBV19	ASSNSPGTGKREQF
TRBJ1-6	.	TRBV14	ASSRTGEGSFSYNSPLH
TRBJ1-1	.	TRBV5-1	ASSLGTGGKNTEAF
TRBJ1-1	.	TRBV7-8	ASSFPAYTEAF
TRBJ1-1	.	TRBV5-1	ASSPNPDHYTEAF
TRBJ1-3	.	TRBV5-1	ASSLAPRGFGNTIY
TRBJ1-2	.	TRBV10-3	AITQDRDYGYT
TRBJ1-1	.	TRBV6-1	ASSEARQGSIWAF
.	once	TRBV2	ASRSDRGREQY
TRBJ1-1	few	TRBV28	ASRRDTEAF
TRBJ1-2	.	TRBV4-2	ASSQETGGNYGYT
TRBJ2-7	.	TRBV28	ASSSAPWTITYEQY
TRBJ1-6	.	TRBV2	ASSEGAYNSPLH
TRBJ2-7	.	TRBV20-1	SAIPSLEQY
TRBJ1-3	.	TRBV4-1	ASSRGTGHSGNTIY
TRBJ2-3	.	TRBV28	ASSFVAGVGTDTQY
TRBJ2-2	.	TRBV5-1	ASTRTGGFETGELF
TRBJ1-1	.	TRBV7-2	ASSLFRQGARTEAF
TRBJ2-7	.	TRBV14	ASRSGQEQY
TRBJ2-1	.	TRBV6-5	ASGVMGLAGFGQF
TRBJ1-1	.	TRBV5-6	ASSPGNTEAF
TRBJ2-5	.	TRBV25-1	ASEVGGGKETQY
TRBJ1-6	once	TRBV6-1	ASSEWQRPGYFQNSPLH
TRBJ2-3	.	TRBV5-6	ASSLTSDGRVDTQY
TRBJ2-7	.	TRBV7-2	ASSLSGLGSSYEQY
TRBJ2-3	.	TRBV5-5	ASSLVVIGDTQY
TRBJ1-1	.	TRBV5-4	ASSSQGALTEAF